The following is a T cell receptor (beta chain) sequence with its context. Its antigen target is currently unknown. Within one base of it there is no much larger clone, and no base qualities were kept. To prepare the library, the immunoSEQ multiplex PCR assay was applied. TCRdb limited this immuneACCESS table to in-frame rearrangements with V and J called. A share of clones is missing; checked studies link under half to unresolved V genes, and the rest is unexplained. Recorded for this sample are hundreds of thousands of clones; around 87% of them occurred a single time. In total, the top ten clones hold roughly 0.0086% of the sample. The data derive from a study of shared T cell receptors in the human thymus (TCRdb year 2021). The study in broad terms: The study investigated the way shared, self-reactive T-cell receptor alpha chains are produced in the human thymus.

The germline V gene provides CDR1 SGHVS and CDR2 FQNEAQ. Relative to germline, V is missing 5 bases and J is missing 5 bases, with 9 bases of the junction outside any gene match. From the cysteine up to the phenylalanine, the CDR3 has a length of 16 residues. CDR3 DNA is the only sequence kept; it has 48 bases, read in frame from the first base. The same data also went into a second study, on human thymus T cells. The second study, in turn, reports: Immunologically healthy infants undergoing open corrective cardiac surgery for congenital heart defects in Finland were used as donors. Thymus tissue was obtained as surgical resects removed during corrective cardiac surgery. Usage of V and J gene segments appeared to be biased in both the thymic and the peripheral blood repertoires. According to the related research, thymic TCR repertoires were highly overlapping among unrelated individuals. TCR alpha and beta repertoires from roughly eight infant thymus samples and a few related peripheral blood samples were characterized in the study. Donor ages ranging from roughly 6 to 244 days were recorded, and over 5 male and a couple of female infants were included in the cohort. Thymocytes were mechanically released from the tissue and were stored as pellets of about 9.5-33 million cells at -70 degrees C. A QIAsymphony instrument was used to extract genomic DNA from frozen cell pellets. The immunoSEQ multiplex PCR assay was used to amplify the TCRB and TCRAD loci from a standardized amount of quality-controlled genomic DNA. The amplicons spanned the V(D)J region and were long enough to cover the CDR3 and allow V and J genes to be identified. The amplicons were sequenced on an Illumina platform via the commercial immunoSEQ service. Primer bias and sequencing errors were corrected as previously described, and TCRAD and TCRB definitions were based on the IMGT database. Repertoires were analysed with immunoSEQ Analyzer 3.0 and VDJTools, covering basic statistics, V/J segment usage, diversity estimates, rarefaction and pairwise overlap. Diversity was estimated using the Chao1, ChaoE, Efron-Thisted, Shannon and inverse Simpson indices, and was also estimated on datasets down-sampled to the size of the smallest sample. Repertoire overlap was determined by strict matching of CDR3 nucleotide sequence, V gene and J gene, and Jaccard-based multidimensional scaling clustering was applied. On average, thymus samples yielded approximately 780,000 unique TCRB clonotypes, whereas blood samples yielded roughly 80,000.

Sequenced material: thymocytes. The source of this sequence is a boy younger than two with a congenital heart defect. Donor details come from another sample of the same person, matched by shared clones. The chain is encoded by TRBV7-8 joined to TRBJ2-1; TRBD2 aligns with 10 central bases. The CDR3 here reads CASSLGVLAGNNEQFF. The bases are TGTGCCAGCAGCCTAGGGGTACTAGCGGGGAACAATGAGCAGTTCTTC.